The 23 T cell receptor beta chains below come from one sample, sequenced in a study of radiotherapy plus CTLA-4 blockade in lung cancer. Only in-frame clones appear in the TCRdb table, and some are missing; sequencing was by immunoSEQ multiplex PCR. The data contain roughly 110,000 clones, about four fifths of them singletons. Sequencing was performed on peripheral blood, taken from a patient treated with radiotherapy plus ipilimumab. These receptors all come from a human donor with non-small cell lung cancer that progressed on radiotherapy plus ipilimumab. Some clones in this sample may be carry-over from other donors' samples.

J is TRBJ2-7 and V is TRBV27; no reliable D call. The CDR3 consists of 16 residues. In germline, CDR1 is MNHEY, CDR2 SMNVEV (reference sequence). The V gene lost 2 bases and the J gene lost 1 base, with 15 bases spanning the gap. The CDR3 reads CASSLNYEYKSYEQYF. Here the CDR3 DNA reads TGTGCCAGCAGTTTAAATTATGAATACAAGTCCTACGAGCAGTACTTC.

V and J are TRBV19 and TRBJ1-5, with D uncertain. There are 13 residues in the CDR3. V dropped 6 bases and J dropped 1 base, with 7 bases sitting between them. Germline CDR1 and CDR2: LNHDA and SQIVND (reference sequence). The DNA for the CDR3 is TGTGCCAGTAGCCCTTACAGCAATCAGCCCCAGCATTTT. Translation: CASSPYSNQPQHF.

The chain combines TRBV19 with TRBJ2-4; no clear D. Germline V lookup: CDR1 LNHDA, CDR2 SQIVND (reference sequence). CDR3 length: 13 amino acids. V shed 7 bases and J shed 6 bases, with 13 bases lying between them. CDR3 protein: CASIDTNSNIQYF. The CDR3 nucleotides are TGTGCCAGTATTGATACCAACTCAAACATTCAGTACTTC.

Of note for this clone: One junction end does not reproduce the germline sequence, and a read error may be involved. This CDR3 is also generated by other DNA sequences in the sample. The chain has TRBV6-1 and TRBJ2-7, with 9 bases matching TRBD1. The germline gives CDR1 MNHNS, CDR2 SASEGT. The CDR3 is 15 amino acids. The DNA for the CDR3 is TGCGCCAGCAGTGAGGGACAGGGAATCGCCTACGAGCAGTACTTC. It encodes CASSEGQGIAYEQYF.

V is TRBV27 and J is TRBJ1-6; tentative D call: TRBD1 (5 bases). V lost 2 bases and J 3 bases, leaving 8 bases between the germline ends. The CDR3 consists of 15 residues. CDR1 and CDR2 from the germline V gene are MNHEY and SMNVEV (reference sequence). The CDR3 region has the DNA TGTGCCAGCAGTTTAAACCAGGGCTATAATTCACCCCTCCACTTT. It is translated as CASSLNQGYNSPLHF.

The CDR3 DNA is TGTGCCAGCAGCTCCACAGGTCCCCTATACAATGAGCAGTTCTTC. It codes for CASSSTGPLYNEQFF. The chain carries TRBV7-2 and TRBJ2-1, with D perhaps matching TRBD1 (5 bases). Per germline, CDR1 SGHTA and CDR2 FQGNSA. This CDR3 contains 15 residues. V was shortened by 4 bases and J by 4 bases, with 14 bases between the two germline ends.

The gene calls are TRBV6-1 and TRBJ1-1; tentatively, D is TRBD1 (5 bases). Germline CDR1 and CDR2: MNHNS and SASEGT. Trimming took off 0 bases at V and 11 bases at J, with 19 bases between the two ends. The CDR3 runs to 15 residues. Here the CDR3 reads CASSEATGRVQSAFF. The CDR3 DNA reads TGTGCCAGCAGTGAAGCTACAGGCAGGGTGCAATCGGCTTTCTTT.

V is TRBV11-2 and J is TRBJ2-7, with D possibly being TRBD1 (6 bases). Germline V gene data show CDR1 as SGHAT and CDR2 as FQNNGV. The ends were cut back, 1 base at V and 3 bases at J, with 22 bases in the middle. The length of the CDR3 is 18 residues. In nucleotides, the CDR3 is TGTGCCAGCAGCTTAGCCGGGCGAACTGCAGGGGATAGCTACGAGCAGTACTTC. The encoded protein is CASSLAGRTAGDSYEQYF. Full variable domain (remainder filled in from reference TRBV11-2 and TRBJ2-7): EAGVAQSPRYKIIEKRQSVAFWCNPISGHATLYWYQQILGQGPKLLIQFQNNGVVDDSQLPKDRFSAERLKGVDSTLKIQPAKLEDSAVYLCASSLAGRTAGDSYEQYFGPGTRLTVT.

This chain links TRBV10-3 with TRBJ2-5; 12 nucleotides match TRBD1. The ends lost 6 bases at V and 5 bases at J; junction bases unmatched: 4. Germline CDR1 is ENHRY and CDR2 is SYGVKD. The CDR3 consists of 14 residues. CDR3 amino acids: CAIRGQGAGETQYF. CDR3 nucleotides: TGTGCCATCAGGGGACAGGGGGCTGGGGAGACCCAGTACTTC.

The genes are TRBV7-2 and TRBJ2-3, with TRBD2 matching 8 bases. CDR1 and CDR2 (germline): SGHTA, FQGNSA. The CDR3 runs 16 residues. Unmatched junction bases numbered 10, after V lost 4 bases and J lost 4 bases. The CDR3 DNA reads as TGTGCCAGCAGCTCCTTCCGGGGGGGAAGCGCAGATACGCAGTATTTT. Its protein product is CASSSFRGGSADTQYF.

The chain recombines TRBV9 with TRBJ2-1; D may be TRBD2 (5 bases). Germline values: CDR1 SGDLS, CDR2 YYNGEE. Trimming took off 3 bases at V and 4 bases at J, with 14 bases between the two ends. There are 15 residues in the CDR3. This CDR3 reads CASSESGPSYNEQFF. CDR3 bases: TGTGCCAGCAGCGAGAGCGGCCCCTCTTACAATGAGCAGTTCTTC. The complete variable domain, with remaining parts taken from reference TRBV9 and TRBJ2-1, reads DSGVTQTPKHLITATGQRVTLRCSPRSGDLSVYWYQQSLDQGLQFLIQYYNGEERAKGNILERFSAQQFPDLHSELNLSSLELGDSALYFCASSESGPSYNEQFFGPGTRLTVL.

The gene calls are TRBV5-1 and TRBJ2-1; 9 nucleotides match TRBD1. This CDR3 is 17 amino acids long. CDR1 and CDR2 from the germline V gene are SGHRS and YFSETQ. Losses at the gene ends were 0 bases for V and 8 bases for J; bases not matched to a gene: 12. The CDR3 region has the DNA TGCGCCAGCAGCTTGGCACAACCGGGACAGGGAATCGATGAGCAGTTCTTC. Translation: CASSLAQPGQGIDEQFF.

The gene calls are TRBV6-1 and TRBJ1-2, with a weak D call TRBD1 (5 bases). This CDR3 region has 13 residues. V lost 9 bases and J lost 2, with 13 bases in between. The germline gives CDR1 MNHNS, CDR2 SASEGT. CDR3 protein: CASMTAVNYGYTF. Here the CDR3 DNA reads TGTGCCAGTATGACAGCTGTCAACTATGGCTACACCTTC.

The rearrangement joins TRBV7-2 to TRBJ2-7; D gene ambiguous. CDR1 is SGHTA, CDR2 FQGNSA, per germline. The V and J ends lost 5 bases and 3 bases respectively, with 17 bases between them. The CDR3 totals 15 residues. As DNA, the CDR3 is TGTGCCAGCAGCATCCATGATCTAGGGCACTACGAGCAGTACTTC. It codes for CASSIHDLGHYEQYF. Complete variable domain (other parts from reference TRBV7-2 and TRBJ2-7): GAGVSQSPSNKVTEKGKDVELRCDPISGHTALYWYRQSLGQGLEFLIYFQGNSAPDKSGLPSDRFSAERTGGSVSTLTIQRTQQEDSAVYLCASSIHDLGHYEQYFGPGTRLTVT.

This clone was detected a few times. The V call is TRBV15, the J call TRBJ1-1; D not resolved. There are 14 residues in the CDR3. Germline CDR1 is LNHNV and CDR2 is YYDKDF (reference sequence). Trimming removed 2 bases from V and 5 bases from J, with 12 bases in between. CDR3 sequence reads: CATSRSASQTEAFF. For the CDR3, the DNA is TGTGCCACCAGCAGAAGTGCAAGTCAAACTGAAGCTTTCTTT.

CDR3 loop: CASSLGQGYSGELFF. The CDR3 nucleotides read TGTGCCAGCTCTCTGGGACAGGGCTATTCCGGGGAGCTGTTTTTT. The chain uses TRBV6-5 and TRBJ2-2; 9 bases are a match to TRBD1. Germline assignment: CDR1 MNHEY and CDR2 SVGAGI. Losses at the gene ends were 8 bases for V and 6 bases for J; bases not matched to a gene: 10. CDR3 length: 15 amino acids.

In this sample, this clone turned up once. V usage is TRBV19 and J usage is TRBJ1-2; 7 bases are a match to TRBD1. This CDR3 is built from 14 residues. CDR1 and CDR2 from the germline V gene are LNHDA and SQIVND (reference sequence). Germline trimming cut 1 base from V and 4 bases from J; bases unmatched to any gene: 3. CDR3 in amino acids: CASSIGGTAYGYTF. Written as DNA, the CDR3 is TGTGCCAGTAGTATAGGCGGGACAGCCTATGGCTACACCTTC. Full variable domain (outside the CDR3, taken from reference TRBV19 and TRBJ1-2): DGGITQSPKYLFRKEGQNVTLSCEQNLNHDAMYWYRQDPGQGLRLIYYSQIVNDFQKGDIAEGYSVSREKKESFPLTVTSAQKNPTAFYLCASSIGGTAYGYTFGSGTRLTVV.

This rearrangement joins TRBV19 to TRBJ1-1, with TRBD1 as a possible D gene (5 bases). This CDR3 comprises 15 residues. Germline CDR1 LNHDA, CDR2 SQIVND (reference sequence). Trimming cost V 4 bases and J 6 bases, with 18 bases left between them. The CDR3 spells CASSTNRDLRAEAFF. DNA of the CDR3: TGTGCCAGTAGTACGAACCGGGACCTAAGAGCTGAAGCTTTCTTT.

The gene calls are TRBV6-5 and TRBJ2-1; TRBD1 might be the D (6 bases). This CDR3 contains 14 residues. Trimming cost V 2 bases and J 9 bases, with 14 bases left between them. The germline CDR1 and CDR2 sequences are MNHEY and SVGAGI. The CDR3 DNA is TGTGCCAGCAGTTACCCGGGGCAGGGGAGTGAGCAGTTCTTC. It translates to CASSYPGQGSEQFF.

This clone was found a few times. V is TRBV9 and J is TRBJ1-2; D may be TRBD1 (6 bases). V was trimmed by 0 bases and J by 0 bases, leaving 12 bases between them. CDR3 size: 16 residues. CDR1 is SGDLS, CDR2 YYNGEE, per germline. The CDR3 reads CASSVATGHSNYGYTF. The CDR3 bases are TGTGCCAGCAGCGTAGCTACGGGACACTCTAACTATGGCTACACCTTC.

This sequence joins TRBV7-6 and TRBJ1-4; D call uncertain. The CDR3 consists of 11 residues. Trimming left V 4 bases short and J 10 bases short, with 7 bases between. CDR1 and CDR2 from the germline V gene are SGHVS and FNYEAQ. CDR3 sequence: CASSSSGKLFF. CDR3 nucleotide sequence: TGTGCCAGCAGCTCGTCCGGAAAACTGTTTTTT.

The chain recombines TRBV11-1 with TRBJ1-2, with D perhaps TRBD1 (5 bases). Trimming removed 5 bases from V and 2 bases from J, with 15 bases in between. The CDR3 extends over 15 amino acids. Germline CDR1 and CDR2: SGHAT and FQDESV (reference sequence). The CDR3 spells CASSPRGPPNYGYTF. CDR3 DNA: TGTGCCAGCAGCCCTCGGGGCCCTCCCAACTATGGCTACACCTTC.

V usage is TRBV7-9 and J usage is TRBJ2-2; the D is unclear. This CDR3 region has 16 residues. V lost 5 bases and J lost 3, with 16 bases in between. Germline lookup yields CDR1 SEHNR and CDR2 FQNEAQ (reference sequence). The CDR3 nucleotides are TGTGCCAGCAGCGCGATGAAGGGCAGGTACACCGGGGAGCTGTTTTTT. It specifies CASSAMKGRYTGELFF.